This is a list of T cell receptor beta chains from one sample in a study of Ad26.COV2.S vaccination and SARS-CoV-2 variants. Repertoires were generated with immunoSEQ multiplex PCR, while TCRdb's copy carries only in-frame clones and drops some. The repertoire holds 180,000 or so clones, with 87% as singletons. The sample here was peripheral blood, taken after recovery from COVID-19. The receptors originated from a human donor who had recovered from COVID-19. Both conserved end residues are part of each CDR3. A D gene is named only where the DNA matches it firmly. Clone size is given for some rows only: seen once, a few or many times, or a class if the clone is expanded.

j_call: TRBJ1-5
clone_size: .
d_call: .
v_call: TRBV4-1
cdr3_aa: CASSQDYSNQPQHF
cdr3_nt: TGCGCCAGCAGCCAAGATTATAGCAATCAGCCCCAGCATTTT

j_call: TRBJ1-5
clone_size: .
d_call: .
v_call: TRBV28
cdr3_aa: CASRVEGRQPQHF
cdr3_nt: TGTGCCAGCAGGGTCGAAGGGCGCCAGCCCCAGCATTTT

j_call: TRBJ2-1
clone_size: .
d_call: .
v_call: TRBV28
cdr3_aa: CASSSGFGMFNEQFF
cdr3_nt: TGTGCCAGCAGTTCAGGGTTTGGGATGTTCAATGAGCAGTTCTTC

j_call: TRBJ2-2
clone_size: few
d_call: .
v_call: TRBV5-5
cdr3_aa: CASSLGVERTGELFF
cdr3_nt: TGTGCCAGCAGCCTTGGAGTGGAACGGACCGGGGAGCTGTTTTTT

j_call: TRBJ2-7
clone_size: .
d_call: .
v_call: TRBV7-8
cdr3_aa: CASSLGSYEQYF
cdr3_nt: TGTGCCAGCAGCTTAGGGAGCTACGAGCAGTACTTC

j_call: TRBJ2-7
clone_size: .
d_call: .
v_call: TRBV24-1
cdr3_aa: CATTYQETAYEQYF
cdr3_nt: TGTGCCACCACCTACCAGGAGACAGCCTACGAGCAGTACTTC

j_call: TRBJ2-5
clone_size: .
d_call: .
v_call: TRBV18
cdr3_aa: CASSPYQETQYF
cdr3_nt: TGTGCCAGCTCACCGTACCAAGAGACCCAGTACTTC

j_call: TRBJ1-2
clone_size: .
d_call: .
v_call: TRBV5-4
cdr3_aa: CASSPIEGRGYTF
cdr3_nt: TGTGCCAGCAGCCCGATAGAAGGGAGAGGCTACACCTTC

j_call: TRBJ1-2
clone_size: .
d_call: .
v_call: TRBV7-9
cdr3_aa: CASSWEGSHGYTF
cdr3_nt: TGTGCCAGCAGCTGGGAGGGGTCCCATGGCTACACCTTC

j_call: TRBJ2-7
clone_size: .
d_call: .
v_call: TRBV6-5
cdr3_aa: CASAERTALDYEQYF
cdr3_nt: TGTGCCAGCGCCGAACGGACAGCGCTTGACTACGAGCAGTACTTC

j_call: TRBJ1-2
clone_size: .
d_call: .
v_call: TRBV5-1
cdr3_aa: CASSLEAGEGYTF
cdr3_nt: TGCGCCAGCAGCTTGGAGGCAGGGGAGGGCTACACCTTC

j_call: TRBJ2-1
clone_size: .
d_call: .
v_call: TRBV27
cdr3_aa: CASREKVDPSVNEQFF
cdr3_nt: TGTGCCAGCAGAGAGAAGGTGGATCCCTCCGTCAATGAGCAGTTCTTC

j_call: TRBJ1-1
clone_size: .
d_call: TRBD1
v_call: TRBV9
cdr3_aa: CASSIGTGEKAFF
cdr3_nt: TGTGCCAGCAGCATCGGGACAGGGGAGAAAGCTTTCTTT

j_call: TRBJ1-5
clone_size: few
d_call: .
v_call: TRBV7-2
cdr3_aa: CASSLGSFGNQPQHF
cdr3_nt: TGTGCCAGCAGCTTAGGCAGCTTCGGCAATCAGCCCCAGCATTTT

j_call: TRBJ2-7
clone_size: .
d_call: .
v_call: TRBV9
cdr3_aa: CASSVEGISAYEQYF
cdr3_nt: TGTGCCAGCAGCGTAGAGGGAATATCGGCCTACGAGCAGTACTTC

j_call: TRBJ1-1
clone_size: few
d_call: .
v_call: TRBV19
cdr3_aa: CASSIGPGVNTEAFF
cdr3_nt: TGTGCCAGTAGTATAGGTCCAGGGGTGAACACTGAAGCTTTCTTT

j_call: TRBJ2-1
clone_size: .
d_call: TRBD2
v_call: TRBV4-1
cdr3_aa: CASSQAGLAGDHNEQFF
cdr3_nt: TGCGCCAGCAGCCAAGCCGGACTAGCGGGAGATCACAATGAGCAGTTCTTC

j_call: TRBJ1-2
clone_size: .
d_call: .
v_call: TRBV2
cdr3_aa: CASREFGYTF
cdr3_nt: TGTGCCAGCAGAGAGTTTGGCTACACCTTC

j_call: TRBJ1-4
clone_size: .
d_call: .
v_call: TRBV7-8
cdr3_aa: CASSVQGIQGEKLFF
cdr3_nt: TGTGCCAGCAGCGTCCAGGGGATCCAAGGGGAAAAACTGTTTTTT

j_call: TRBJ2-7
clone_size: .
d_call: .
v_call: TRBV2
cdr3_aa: CATNGPNPSEQYF
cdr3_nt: TGTGCCACCAATGGGCCCAACCCTAGCGAGCAGTACTTC

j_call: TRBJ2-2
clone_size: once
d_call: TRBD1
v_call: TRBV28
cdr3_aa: CASSFGQVNTGELFF
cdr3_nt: TGTGCCAGCAGTTTCGGACAGGTGAACACCGGGGAGCTGTTTTTT

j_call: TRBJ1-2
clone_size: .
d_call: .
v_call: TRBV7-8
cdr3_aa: CASSSRALYGYTF
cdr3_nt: TGTGCCAGCAGCTCCCGGGCCCTCTATGGCTACACCTTC

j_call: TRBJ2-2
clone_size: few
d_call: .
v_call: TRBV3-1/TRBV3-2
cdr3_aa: CASSQAGRRSGELFF
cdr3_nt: TGTGCCAGCAGCCAAGCAGGTAGAAGGTCTGGGGAGCTGTTTTTT

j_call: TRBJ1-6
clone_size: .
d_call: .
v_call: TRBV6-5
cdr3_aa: CATLRQYNSPLHF
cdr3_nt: TGTGCCACCCTGAGACAGTATAATTCACCCCTCCACTTT

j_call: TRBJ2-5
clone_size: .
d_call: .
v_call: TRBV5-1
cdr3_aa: CASSYQGGVWETQYF
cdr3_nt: TGCGCCAGCAGCTACCAGGGGGGGGTTTGGGAGACCCAGTACTTC

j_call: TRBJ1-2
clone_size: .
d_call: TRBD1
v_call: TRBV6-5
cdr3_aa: CASRGQGYYGYTF
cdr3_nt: TGTGCCAGCAGGGGACAGGGGTACTATGGCTACACCTTC

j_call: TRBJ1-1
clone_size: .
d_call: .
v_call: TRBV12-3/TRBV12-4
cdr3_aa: CASSLGPEAFF
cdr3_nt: TGTGCCAGCAGTTTGGGGCCTGAAGCTTTCTTT

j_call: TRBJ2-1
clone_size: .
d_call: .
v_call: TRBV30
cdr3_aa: CAWSVLGVEQFF
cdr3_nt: TGTGCCTGGAGTGTACTGGGCGTGGAGCAGTTCTTC